A selection of T cell receptor beta chains follows, all from one sample in a study of radiotherapy plus CTLA-4 blockade in lung cancer. Only in-frame clones appear in the TCRdb table, and some are missing; sequencing was by immunoSEQ multiplex PCR. The sample holds about 120,000 clones, roughly 74% seen once. The material was peripheral blood, obtained from a patient treated with radiotherapy plus ipilimumab. The receptors derive from a human donor with non-small cell lung cancer who had a partial response to radiotherapy plus ipilimumab. Both conserved end residues are part of each CDR3. D genes are given only for firm matches. Size tells how often a clone was seen (once, few, many) or the class of an expanded clone, and some rows leave it out.

v_call: TRBV7-9
clone_size: .
d_call: .
j_call: TRBJ2-1
cdr3_nt: TGTGCCAGCAGCCCATACGGGCGGGATCCCGGTGAGCAGTTCTTC
cdr3_aa: CASSPYGRDPGEQFF

v_call: TRBV15
clone_size: .
d_call: .
j_call: TRBJ1-5
cdr3_nt: TGTGCCACCAGCAGCAACATCAATCAGCCCCAGCATTTT
cdr3_aa: CATSSNINQPQHF

v_call: TRBV27
clone_size: .
d_call: TRBD2
j_call: TRBJ2-3
cdr3_nt: TGTGCCAGCAGTTTAACTAGCGGGAGCACAGATACGCAGTATTTT
cdr3_aa: CASSLTSGSTDTQYF

v_call: TRBV6-5
clone_size: .
d_call: .
j_call: TRBJ1-6
cdr3_nt: TGTGCCAGCAGTTACTATGGGCAGGGGAATTCACCCCTCCACTTT
cdr3_aa: CASSYYGQGNSPLHF

v_call: TRBV5-6
clone_size: .
d_call: TRBD2
j_call: TRBJ2-1
cdr3_nt: TGTGCCAGCAGCAGCGGACTAGCCCTTGAGCAGTTCTTC
cdr3_aa: CASSSGLALEQFF

v_call: TRBV28
clone_size: few
d_call: .
j_call: TRBJ1-1
cdr3_nt: TGTGCCAGCAGCCCTCGTCCTCGGGCTTTCTTT
cdr3_aa: CASSPRPRAFF

v_call: TRBV28
clone_size: .
d_call: .
j_call: TRBJ1-1
cdr3_nt: TGTGCCAGCAGTTCCCGCAACTTGCCATCCACTGAAGCTTTCTTT
cdr3_aa: CASSSRNLPSTEAFF

v_call: TRBV18
clone_size: .
d_call: .
j_call: TRBJ1-1
cdr3_nt: TGTGCCAGCTCACCAGAGCAAGGGGTACCTGAAGCTTTCTTT
cdr3_aa: CASSPEQGVPEAFF

v_call: TRBV27
clone_size: .
d_call: .
j_call: TRBJ2-2
cdr3_nt: TGTGCCAGCAGTCCCACTCCAGGGTCCGGGGAGCTGTTTTTT
cdr3_aa: CASSPTPGSGELFF

v_call: TRBV2
clone_size: .
d_call: .
j_call: TRBJ1-1
cdr3_nt: TGTGCCAGCAGGAATCGGGCGGGGTACGGTGAAGCTTTCTTT
cdr3_aa: CASRNRAGYGEAFF

v_call: TRBV28
clone_size: .
d_call: .
j_call: TRBJ2-6
cdr3_nt: TGTGCCAGCAGTTCGCCGGGACACTCTGGGGCCAACGTCCTGACTTTC
cdr3_aa: CASSSPGHSGANVLTF

v_call: TRBV15
clone_size: .
d_call: .
j_call: TRBJ1-2
cdr3_nt: TGTGCCACCAGCTTGCAGGGGATCGACTACACCTTC
cdr3_aa: CATSLQGIDYTF

v_call: TRBV2
clone_size: .
d_call: .
j_call: TRBJ2-2
cdr3_nt: TGTGCCAGCAGTGAAAGTCAGGGGGGCGGCGGGGAGCTGTTTTTT
cdr3_aa: CASSESQGGGGELFF

v_call: TRBV4-1
clone_size: once
d_call: TRBD1
j_call: TRBJ1-2
cdr3_nt: TGCGCCAGCAGCCAAGATGTGCAGGGGGCGATCTATGGCTACACCTTC
cdr3_aa: CASSQDVQGAIYGYTF

v_call: TRBV4-2
clone_size: once
d_call: .
j_call: TRBJ1-2
cdr3_nt: TGTGCCAGCAGGTCATTGGACAGAGATGGCTACACCTTC
cdr3_aa: CASRSLDRDGYTF